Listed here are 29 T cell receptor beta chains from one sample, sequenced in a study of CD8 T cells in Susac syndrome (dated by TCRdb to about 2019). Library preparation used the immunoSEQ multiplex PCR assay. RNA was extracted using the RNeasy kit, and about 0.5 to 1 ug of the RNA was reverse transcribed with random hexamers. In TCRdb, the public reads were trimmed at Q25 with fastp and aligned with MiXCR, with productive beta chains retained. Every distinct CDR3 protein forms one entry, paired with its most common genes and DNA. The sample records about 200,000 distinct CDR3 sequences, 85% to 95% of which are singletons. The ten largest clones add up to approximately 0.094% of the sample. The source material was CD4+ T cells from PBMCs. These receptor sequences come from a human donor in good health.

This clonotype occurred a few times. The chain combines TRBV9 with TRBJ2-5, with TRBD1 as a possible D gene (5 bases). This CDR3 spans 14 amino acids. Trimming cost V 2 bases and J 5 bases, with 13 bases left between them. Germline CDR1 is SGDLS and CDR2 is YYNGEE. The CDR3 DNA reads TGTGCCAGCAGCGTGGAAGGGGTAGGTGAGACCCAGTACTTC. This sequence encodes CASSVEGVGETQYF. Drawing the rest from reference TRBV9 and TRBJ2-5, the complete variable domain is DSGVTQTPKHLITATGQRVTLRCSPRSGDLSVYWYQQSLDQGLQFLIQYYNGEERAKGNILERFSAQQFPDLHSELNLSSLELGDSALYFCASSVEGVGETQYFGPGTRLLVL.

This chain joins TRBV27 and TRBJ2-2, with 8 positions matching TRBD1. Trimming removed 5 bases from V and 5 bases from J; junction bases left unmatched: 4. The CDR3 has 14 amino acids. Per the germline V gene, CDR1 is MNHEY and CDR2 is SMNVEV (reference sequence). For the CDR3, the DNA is TGTGCCAGCAGTCTTTACAGGGGGACCGGGGAGCTGTTTTTT. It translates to CASSLYRGTGELFF.

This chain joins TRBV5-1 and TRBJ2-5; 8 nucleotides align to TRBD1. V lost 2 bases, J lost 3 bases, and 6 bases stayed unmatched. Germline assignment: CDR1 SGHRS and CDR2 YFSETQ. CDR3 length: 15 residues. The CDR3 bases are TGCGCCAGCAGCTTTCAGGGGGCTCACGAAGAGACCCAGTACTTC. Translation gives CASSFQGAHEETQYF.

The CDR3 is CSASLAGQPQETQYF. The DNA for the CDR3 is TGCAGTGCCTCACTGGCCGGCCAGCCGCAAGAGACCCAGTACTTC. The rearrangement uses TRBV20-1 and TRBJ2-5; no definite D call. Germline CDR1 DFQATT, CDR2 SNEGSKA (reference sequence). V lost 6 bases and J 2 bases, leaving 19 bases between the germline ends. The CDR3 runs to 15 residues.

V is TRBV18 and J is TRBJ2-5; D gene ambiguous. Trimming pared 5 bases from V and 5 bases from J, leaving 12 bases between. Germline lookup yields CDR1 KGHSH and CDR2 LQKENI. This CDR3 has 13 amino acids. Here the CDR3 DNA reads TGTGCCAGCTCAACCGGAGAGTCGGAGACCCAGTACTTC. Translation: CASSTGESETQYF.

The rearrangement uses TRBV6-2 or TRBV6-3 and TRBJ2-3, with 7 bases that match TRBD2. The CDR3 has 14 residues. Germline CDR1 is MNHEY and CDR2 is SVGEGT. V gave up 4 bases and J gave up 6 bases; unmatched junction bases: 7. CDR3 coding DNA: TGTGCCAGCAGTTTGGGACTACCGAGGGATACGCAGTATTTT. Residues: CASSLGLPRDTQYF.

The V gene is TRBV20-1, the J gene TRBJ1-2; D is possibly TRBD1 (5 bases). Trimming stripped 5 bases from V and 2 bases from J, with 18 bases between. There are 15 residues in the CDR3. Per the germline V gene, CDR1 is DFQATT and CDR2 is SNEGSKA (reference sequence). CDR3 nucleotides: TGCAGTGCTCCGAATCAGGGTCTCGGGAACTATGGCTACACCTTC. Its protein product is CSAPNQGLGNYGYTF.

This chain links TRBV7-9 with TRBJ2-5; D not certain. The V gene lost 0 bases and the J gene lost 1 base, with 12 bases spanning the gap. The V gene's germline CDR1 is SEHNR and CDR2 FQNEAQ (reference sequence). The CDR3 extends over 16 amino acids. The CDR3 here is CASSLANPTGQETQYF. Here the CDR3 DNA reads TGTGCCAGCAGCTTAGCGAACCCAACGGGCCAAGAGACCCAGTACTTC.

The CDR3 sequence is CSVRTGVMNTEAFF. DNA for the CDR3: TGCAGCGTTAGGACAGGGGTCATGAACACTGAAGCTTTCTTT. V and J are TRBV29-1 and TRBJ1-1; 9 nucleotides match TRBD1. The CDR3 totals 14 residues. The trim removed 5 bases at V and 0 bases at J, leaving 4 bases unmatched. Germline V CDR1 and CDR2: SQVTM, ANQGSEA.

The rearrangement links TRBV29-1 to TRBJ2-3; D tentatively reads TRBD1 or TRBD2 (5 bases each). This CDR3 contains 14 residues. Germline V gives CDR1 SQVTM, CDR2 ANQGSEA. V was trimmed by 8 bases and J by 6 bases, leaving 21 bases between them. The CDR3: CSYVDGAVEDTQYF. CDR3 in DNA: TGCAGCTACGTCGACGGGGCTGTAGAGGATACGCAGTATTTT.

The CDR3 loop is CSASGGVTEAFF. For the CDR3, the DNA is TGCAGCGCCTCCGGGGGGGTCACTGAAGCTTTCTTT. The rearrangement uses TRBV29-1 and TRBJ1-1; D possibly corresponds to TRBD1 (5 bases). This CDR3 is 12 amino acids long. Trimming stripped 7 bases from V and 4 bases from J, with 13 bases between. Germline CDR1 is SQVTM and CDR2 is ANQGSEA. The variable domain in full, completed from reference TRBV29-1 and TRBJ1-1, reads SAVISQKPSRDICQRGTSLTIQCQVDSQVTMMFWYRQQPGQSLTLIATANQGSEATYESGFVIDKFPISRPNLTFSTLTVSNMSPEDSSIYLCSASGGVTEAFFGQGTRLTVV.

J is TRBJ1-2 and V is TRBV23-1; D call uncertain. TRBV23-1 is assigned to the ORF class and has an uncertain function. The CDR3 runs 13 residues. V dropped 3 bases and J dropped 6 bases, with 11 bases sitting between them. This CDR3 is CASSQSAPNGYTF. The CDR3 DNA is TGCGCCAGCAGTCAGTCGGCACCAAATGGCTACACCTTC.

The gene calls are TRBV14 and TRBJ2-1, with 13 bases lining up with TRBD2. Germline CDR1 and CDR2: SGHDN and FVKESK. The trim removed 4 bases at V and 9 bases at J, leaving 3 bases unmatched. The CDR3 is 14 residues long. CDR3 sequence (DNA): TGTGCCAGCAGCCCTCGACTAGCGGGAGGTGAGCAGTTCTTC. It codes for CASSPRLAGGEQFF.

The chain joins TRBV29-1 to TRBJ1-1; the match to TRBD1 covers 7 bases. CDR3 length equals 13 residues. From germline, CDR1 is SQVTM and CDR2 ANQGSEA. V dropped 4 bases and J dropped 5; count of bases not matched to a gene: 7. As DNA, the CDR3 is TGCAGCGTTGGGACAGGAGGGGGAACTGAAGCTTTCTTT. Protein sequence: CSVGTGGGTEAFF. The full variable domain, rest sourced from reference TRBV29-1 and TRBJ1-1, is SAVISQKPSRDICQRGTSLTIQCQVDSQVTMMFWYRQQPGQSLTLIATANQGSEATYESGFVIDKFPISRPNLTFSTLTVSNMSPEDSSIYLCSVGTGGGTEAFFGQGTRLTVV.

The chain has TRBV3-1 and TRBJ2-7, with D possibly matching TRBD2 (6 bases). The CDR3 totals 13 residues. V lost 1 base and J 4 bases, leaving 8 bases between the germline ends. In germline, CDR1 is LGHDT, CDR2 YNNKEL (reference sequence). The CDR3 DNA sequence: TGTGCCAGCAGCCAAGGGGGACTGTACGAGCAGTACGTC. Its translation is CASSQGGLYEQYV.

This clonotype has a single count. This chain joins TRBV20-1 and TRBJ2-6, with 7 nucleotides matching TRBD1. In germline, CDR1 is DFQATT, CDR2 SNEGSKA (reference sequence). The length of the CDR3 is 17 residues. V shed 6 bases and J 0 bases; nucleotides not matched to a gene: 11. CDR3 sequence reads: CSALLTGIASGANVLTF. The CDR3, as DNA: TGCAGTGCCCTATTGACAGGGATCGCCTCTGGGGCCAACGTCCTGACTTTC.

Here the CDR3 DNA reads TGTGCCAGCAGCCCCCCGGGGAGGGTGGCCAATGAGCAGTTCTTC. It translates to CASSPPGRVANEQFF. The V and J genes are TRBV11-2 and TRBJ2-1, with 7 bases that match TRBD2. This CDR3 has 15 residues. Germline V gene data show CDR1 as SGHAT and CDR2 as FQNNGV. V was pared by 5 bases and J by 6 bases, with 10 bases of the junction left unmatched.

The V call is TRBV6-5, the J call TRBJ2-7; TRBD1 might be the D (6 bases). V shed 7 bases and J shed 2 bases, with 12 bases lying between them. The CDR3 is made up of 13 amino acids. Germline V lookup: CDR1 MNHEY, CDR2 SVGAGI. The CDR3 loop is CASNRTDPYEQYF. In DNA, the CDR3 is TGTGCCAGCAACAGGACAGATCCCTACGAGCAGTACTTC.

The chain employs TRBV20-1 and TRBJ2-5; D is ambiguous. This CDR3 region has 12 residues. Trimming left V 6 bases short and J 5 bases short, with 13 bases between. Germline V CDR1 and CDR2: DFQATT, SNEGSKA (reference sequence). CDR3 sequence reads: CSARTDKETQYF. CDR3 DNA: TGCAGTGCGCGGACGGATAAGGAGACCCAGTACTTC.

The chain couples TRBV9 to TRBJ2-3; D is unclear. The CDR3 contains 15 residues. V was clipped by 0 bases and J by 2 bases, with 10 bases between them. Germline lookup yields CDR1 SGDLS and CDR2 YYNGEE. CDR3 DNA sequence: TGTGCCAGCAGCGTAGGGTCAGGCCACACAGATACGCAGTATTTT. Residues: CASSVGSGHTDTQYF.

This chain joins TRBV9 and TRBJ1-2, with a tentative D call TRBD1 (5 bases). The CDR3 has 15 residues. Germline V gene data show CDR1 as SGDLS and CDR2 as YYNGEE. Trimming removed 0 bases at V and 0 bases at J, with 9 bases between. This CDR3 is CASSVGQGPNYGYTF. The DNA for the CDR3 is TGTGCCAGCAGCGTAGGTCAGGGACCTAACTATGGCTACACCTTC.

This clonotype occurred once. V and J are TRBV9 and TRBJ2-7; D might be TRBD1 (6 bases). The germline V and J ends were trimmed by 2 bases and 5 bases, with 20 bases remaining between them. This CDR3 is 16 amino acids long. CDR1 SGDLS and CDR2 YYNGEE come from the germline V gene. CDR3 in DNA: TGTGCCAGCAGCGTGAGCGGACAGACCGGTGGGAACGAGCAGTACTTC. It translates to CASSVSGQTGGNEQYF.

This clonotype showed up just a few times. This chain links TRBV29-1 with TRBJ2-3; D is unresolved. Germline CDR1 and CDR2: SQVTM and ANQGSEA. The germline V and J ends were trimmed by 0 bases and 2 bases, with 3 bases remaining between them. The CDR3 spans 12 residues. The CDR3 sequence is CSVEETTDTQYF. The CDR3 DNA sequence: TGCAGCGTTGAAGAAACCACAGATACGCAGTATTTT.

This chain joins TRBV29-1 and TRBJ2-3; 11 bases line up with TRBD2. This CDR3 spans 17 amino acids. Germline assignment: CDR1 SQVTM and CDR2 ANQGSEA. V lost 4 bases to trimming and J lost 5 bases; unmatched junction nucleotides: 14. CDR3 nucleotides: TGCAGCGTTGCCGGAGGGACTAGCGGAGGAACAGGAGATACGCAGTATTTT. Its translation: CSVAGGTSGGTGDTQYF.

Written as DNA, the CDR3 is TGTGCCAGCAGCTCGGAGGCAACTAGCACAGATACGCAGTATTTT. Amino acids: CASSSEATSTDTQYF. The rearrangement joins TRBV5-8 to TRBJ2-3, with D tentatively TRBD2 (5 bases). Trimming stripped 3 bases from V and 0 bases from J, with 11 bases between. Looked up from germline, CDR1 is SGHTS and CDR2 is YDEGEE. The CDR3 extends over 15 amino acids.

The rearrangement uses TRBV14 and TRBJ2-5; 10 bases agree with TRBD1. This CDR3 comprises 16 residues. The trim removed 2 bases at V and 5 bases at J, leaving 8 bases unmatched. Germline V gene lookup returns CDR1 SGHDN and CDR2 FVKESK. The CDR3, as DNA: TGTGCCAGCAGCCAACAGAGGGGACAGGGGTCCGAGACCCAGTACTTC. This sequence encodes CASSQQRGQGSETQYF.

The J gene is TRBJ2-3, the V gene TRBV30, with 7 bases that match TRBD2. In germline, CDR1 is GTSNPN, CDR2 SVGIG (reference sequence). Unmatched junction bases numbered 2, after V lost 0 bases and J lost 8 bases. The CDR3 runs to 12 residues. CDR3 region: CAWSVPGGTQYF. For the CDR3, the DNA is TGTGCCTGGAGTGTACCGGGGGGTACGCAGTATTTT.

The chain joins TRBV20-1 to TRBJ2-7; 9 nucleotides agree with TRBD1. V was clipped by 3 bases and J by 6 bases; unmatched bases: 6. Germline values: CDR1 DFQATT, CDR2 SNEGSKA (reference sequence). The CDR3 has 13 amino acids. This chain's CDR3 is CSASRDRVSEQYF. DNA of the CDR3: TGCAGTGCTAGCCGGGACAGGGTCTCCGAGCAGTACTTC.

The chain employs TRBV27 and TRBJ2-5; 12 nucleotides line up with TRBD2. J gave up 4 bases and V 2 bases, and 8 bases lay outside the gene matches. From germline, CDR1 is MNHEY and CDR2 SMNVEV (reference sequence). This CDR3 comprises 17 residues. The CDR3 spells CASSLISPSGRGETQYF. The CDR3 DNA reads TGTGCCAGCAGTTTAATCTCCCCTAGCGGGAGGGGAGAGACCCAGTACTTC.